This T cell receptor beta chain was sequenced for a study of blood T cell repertoires in COVID-19. Study-level information: Spain, Italy and the United States supplied samples that represented acute and convalescent COVID-19. Nucleic acid was either cDNA or gDNA, and it came from T cells, B-cell-depleted T cells, or PBMCs.

CDR3 length: 15 amino acids. CDR1 and CDR2 (germline): SGHTA, FQGNSA. Trimming pared 5 bases from V and 7 bases from J, leaving 15 bases between. In the original processing: Counts of nucleated cells, estimated from reference gene primer amplification, were obtained. Using immunoSEQ multiplex PCR, the repertoire was profiled, and TCRdb retains in-frame clones only, with some absent. Clone size and the V and J calls come from that table; the DNA yielded D and trimming. Counted here are more than 85,000 clones, 60% to 85% occurring once; the ten biggest clones make up less than 5%. J is TRBJ1-6 and V is TRBV7-2; D remains ambiguous. The source is a human donor in a cohort sampled during active or convalescent COVID-19. Input material: peripheral blood. CDR3 region: CASSPPSAGNSPLHF. The CDR3 bases are TGTGCCAGCAGCCCCCCGTCCGCGGGGAATTCACCCCTCCACTTT.